The rows below give T cell receptor beta chains drawn from one sample of a study of T cell responses to AZD1222 COVID-19 vaccine. Some clones are missing from TCRdb's copy, which holds only in-frame ones; the method was immunoSEQ multiplex PCR. Found here are 99,000 or so clones, about 88% of them singletons; the top ten hold roughly a sixth. Sequencing was performed on peripheral blood, taken on day 0 of AZD1222 vaccination. The receptor source for this set is an adult in good health. The CDR3 runs from the conserved cysteine through the conserved F or W. Fields, in order: clone size, J gene, D gene, V gene, CDR3 protein, CDR3 DNA. D genes are given only for firm matches. A clone size is listed for some rows: how often the clone was seen (once, few, many), or a class if it is expanded.

>-|TRBJ2-3|-|TRBV7-9
CASSPLFGPPDTQYF
TGTGCCAGCAGCCCGCTTTTTGGACCCCCCGATACGCAGTATTTT
>-|TRBJ1-2|TRBD1|TRBV5-6
CASSLGQGALGYTF
TGTGCCAGCAGCTTGGGTCAGGGGGCGTTAGGCTACACCTTC
>once|TRBJ2-1|TRBD2|TRBV18
CASSRSGGDNEQFF
TGTGCCAGCTCACGGAGTGGGGGGGACAATGAGCAGTTCTTC
>-|TRBJ1-1|-|TRBV10-1
CASSENPTTEAFF
TGCGCCAGCAGTGAAAACCCGACCACTGAAGCTTTCTTT
>-|TRBJ1-1|-|TRBV5-6
CASSLATTENTEAFF
TGTGCCAGCAGCTTGGCGACAACGGAGAACACTGAAGCTTTCTTT
>once|TRBJ2-7|-|TRBV10-3
CAISEVNSGGPPWEQYF
TGTGCCATCAGTGAGGTGAATAGTGGGGGGCCTCCGTGGGAGCAGTACTTC
>-|TRBJ1-2|-|TRBV7-9
CASSPDGLGGYTF
TGTGCCAGCAGCCCGGACGGATTGGGCGGCTACACCTTC
>-|TRBJ1-1|-|TRBV14
CASSPGNTEAFF
TGTGCCAGCAGCCCAGGGAACACTGAAGCTTTCTTT
>-|TRBJ2-2|-|TRBV14
CASSQGVRMNTGELFF
TGTGCCAGCAGCCAAGGGGTACGGATGAACACCGGGGAGCTGTTTTTT
>-|TRBJ1-3|-|TRBV9
CASSVTGASGNTIYF
TGTGCCAGCAGCGTTACCGGGGCCTCTGGAAACACCATATATTTT
>-|TRBJ1-1|TRBD1|TRBV24-1
CATSAPPGQGDLNTEAFF
TGTGCCACCAGTGCCCCCCCGGGACAGGGGGACTTGAACACTGAAGCTTTCTTT
>-|TRBJ1-2|TRBD1|TRBV7-9
CASSLPGQGSGYTF
TGTGCCAGCAGCTTACCTGGACAGGGAAGTGGCTACACCTTC
>-|TRBJ2-1|-|TRBV6-1
CASSEAGGGGASSYNEQFF
TGTGCCAGCAGTGAAGCAGGTGGTGGGGGGGCCTCTTCCTACAATGAGCAGTTCTTC
>-|TRBJ1-3|-|TRBV12-3/TRBV12-4
CASSGEGNTIYF
TGTGCCAGCAGTGGAGAAGGAAACACCATATATTTT
>-|TRBJ1-5|TRBD1|TRBV6-2/TRBV6-3
CASSYSVRGKNSNQPQHF
TGTGCCAGCAGTTACTCGGTCAGGGGGAAAAATAGCAATCAGCCCCAGCATTTT
>-|TRBJ2-3|-|TRBV6-5
CASSYANYRGGTQYF
TGTGCCAGCAGTTACGCCAACTACCGAGGGGGGACGCAGTATTTT
>-|TRBJ2-3|-|TRBV5-4
CASSVGAGMATDTQYF
TGTGCCAGCAGCGTCGGAGCTGGGATGGCCACAGATACGCAGTATTTT
>-|TRBJ1-2|TRBD1|TRBV15
CATSMGQIYGYTF
TGTGCCACCAGCATGGGACAGATCTATGGCTACACCTTC
>-|TRBJ1-4|-|TRBV5-5
CASRPRDRNFVEKLFF
TGTGCCAGCCGGCCGAGGGATCGGAACTTTGTTGAAAAACTGTTTTTT
>-|TRBJ1-2|TRBD1|TRBV12-3/TRBV12-4
CASAPGQGHEYTF
TGTGCCAGCGCCCCGGGACAGGGTCACGAGTACACCTTC
>few|TRBJ2-7|TRBD1|TRBV7-2
CASSPGGYEQYF
TGTGCCAGCAGCCCAGGGGGCTACGAGCAGTACTTC
>-|TRBJ1-1|-|TRBV30
CAWRLRGKNTEAFF
TGTGCCTGGAGGCTCAGGGGCAAGAACACTGAAGCTTTCTTT
>-|TRBJ1-3|-|TRBV9
CASSPNPGLFSGNTIYF
TGTGCCAGCAGCCCAAACCCAGGTCTCTTCTCTGGAAACACCATATATTTT
>few|TRBJ2-1|TRBD2|TRBV4-2
CASSQDYGAGYNEQFF
TGTGCCAGCAGCCAAGATTACGGAGCGGGGTACAATGAGCAGTTCTTC
>-|TRBJ2-4|-|TRBV7-8
CASSPLGGDLAKNIQYF
TGTGCCAGCAGCCCACTTGGAGGGGACTTGGCCAAAAACATTCAGTACTTC
>-|TRBJ1-6|-|TRBV4-1
CASSQVRGPNSPLHF
TGCGCCAGCAGCCAAGTTCGGGGTCCAAATTCACCCCTCCACTTT
>once|TRBJ2-4|-|TRBV11-2
CASSSAENIQYF
TGTGCCAGCAGCAGCGCAGAAAACATTCAGTACTTC
>-|TRBJ1-1|-|TRBV5-1
CASSTAGPPHTEAFF
TGCGCCAGCAGCACAGCGGGGCCCCCGCACACTGAAGCTTTCTTT
>-|TRBJ2-1|-|TRBV6-5
CASSGGGGHNEQFF
TGTGCCAGCAGCGGTGGGGGGGGGCACAATGAGCAGTTCTTC
>-|TRBJ2-3|TRBD1|TRBV11-3
CASSLGQGADTQYF
TGTGCCAGCAGCCTCGGACAGGGAGCAGATACGCAGTATTTT
>-|TRBJ1-1|-|TRBV4-1
CASSQGTDRNTEAFF
TGCGCCAGCAGCCAAGGGACAGATAGGAACACTGAAGCTTTCTTT
>-|TRBJ1-5|TRBD1|TRBV27
CASSTLSTNRTGWNQPQHF
TGTGCCAGCAGTACTCTATCCACAAATCGGACAGGTTGGAATCAGCCCCAGCATTTT
>-|TRBJ1-6|-|TRBV30
CAWSITRGGRRSPLHF
TGTGCCTGGAGCATTACCAGAGGGGGGAGAAGATCACCCCTCCACTTT
>-|TRBJ1-3|TRBD1|TRBV7-9
CASSLATGGRNTIYF
TGTGCCAGCAGCTTAGCGACAGGGGGTAGAAACACCATATATTTT
>-|TRBJ1-2|TRBD1|TRBV4-1
CASSLRTGGTSDGYTF
TGCGCCAGCAGCTTGCGGACAGGGGGCACATCAGACGGCTACACCTTC
>few|TRBJ1-1|-|TRBV28
CASNRPSKGTEAFF
TGTGCCAGCAATAGACCCTCGAAGGGGACTGAAGCTTTCTTT
>-|TRBJ1-3|-|TRBV21-1
CASSKRGTPRNTIYF
TGTGCCAGCAGCAAACGGGGGACACCCCGAAACACCATATATTTT
>-|TRBJ1-5|-|TRBV5-1
CASSLAGRDNQPQHF
TGCGCCAGCAGCTTGGCCGGCAGAGACAATCAGCCCCAGCATTTT
>-|TRBJ2-1|-|TRBV3-1/TRBV3-2
CASSQSHRASTGNEQFF
TGTGCCAGCAGTCAATCGCACAGGGCGTCAACCGGGAATGAGCAGTTCTTC
>-|TRBJ2-7|-|TRBV6-1
CASSEARLVGEQYF
TGTGCCAGCAGTGAAGCTCGGCTAGTCGGCGAGCAGTACTTC
>-|TRBJ1-5|TRBD1|TRBV12-3/TRBV12-4
CATSDRVNQPQHF
TGTGCCACCTCTGACAGGGTCAATCAGCCCCAGCATTTT